The 5 T cell receptor beta chains below all came from one sample that was sequenced in a study of CD8+ T cells in alopecia areata. Investigators isolated RNA and reverse transcribed it into cDNA to act as the sequencing template. Clones were sequenced by immunoSEQ multiplex PCR, and TCRdb holds only the in-frame ones, with some missing. The repertoire consists of over 100,000 clones, none detected only once. The specimen was lesional skin. Every receptor here comes from a C3H/HeJ mouse with alopecia areata. Strain haplotype (MHC): H2-k.

This clone was seen a few times. The TCRdb protein fails to match the DNA translation at residue 12; the protein reported here was translated from the DNA. The genes are named according to mouse. The DNA read from the CDR3 is TGTGCCAGCAGCCGACAGGGAATTTCTGGAAATACG. This sequence encodes CASSRQGISGNT. Given in full, the CDR3 is CASSRQGISGNTLYF. The V call is TRBV14, the J call TRBJ1-3; 7 bases match TRBD1. From the germline J gene comes the end of the CDR3, since the read stops 3 residues before it. V was pared by 5 bases and J by 0 bases, with 5 bases of the junction left unmatched. There are 15 residues in the CDR3. In germline, CDR1 is SGHDT, CDR2 FRDEAV.

Only a few counts were recorded for this clone. The genes are named according to mouse. Read data end 4 residues before the CDR3 end; the end is taken from the germline J gene. This rearrangement joins TRBV19 to TRBJ1-4; D gene ambiguous. CDR1 is FNHDT and CDR2 is SITEND in the germline V gene (reference sequence). The CDR3 is 14 amino acids. The sequenced CDR3 bases are TGTGCCAGCAGTAGGAGCAGGCCCCCCGAA. It translates to CASSRSRPPE. The entire CDR3 protein reads CASSRSRPPERLFF. Full variable domain (outside the CDR3, taken from reference TRBV19 and TRBJ1-4): GGIITQTPKFLIGQEGQKLTLKCQQNFNHDTMYWYRQDSGKGLRLIYYSITENDLQKGDLSEGYDASREKKSSFSLTVTSAQKNEMAVFLCASSRSRPPERLFFGHGTKLSVL.

On this clone: These gene names are mouse names. Read data end 4 residues before the CDR3 end; the end is taken from the germline J gene. J is TRBJ2-7 and V is TRBV13-3, with a tentative D call TRBD1 (6 bases). Germline CDR1 and CDR2: NNHDY and SYVADS. This CDR3 comprises 14 residues. The CDR3 spells CASSDEGQRYEQYF. The CDR3 DNA, read in part, is TGTGCCAGCAGTGATGAGGGACAAAGGTAT.

This clone was observed a handful of times. The protein listed by TCRdb differs at residue 14 from the translated DNA, so the DNA translation is shown. Gene labels here are mouse ones. The read finishes 3 residues shy of the CDR3 end, and the germline J gene is used to complete it. The V call is TRBV13-3, the J call TRBJ1-6; TRBD1 aligns across 12 bases. TRBJ1-6 is an open reading frame whose function is uncertain. CDR3 length equals 17 residues. Per the germline V gene, CDR1 is NNHDY and CDR2 is SYVADS. V lost 2 bases and J lost 2; bases outside the gene matches: 2. CDR3 DNA, as far as it was read: TGTGCCAGCAGTGACAGGGACAGGGGGCCCTATAATTCGCCC. Translated, it gives CASSDRDRGPYNSP. The entire CDR3 protein reads CASSDRDRGPYNSPLYF.

This clone was recorded a few times. Gene names are mouse gene names. The read terminates 4 residues ahead of where the CDR3 ends, so the germline J gene completes it. This chain links TRBV1 with TRBJ2-5, with 9 bases matching TRBD1. The junction had 6 bases not matched to a gene; V was cut back by 6 bases and J by 2 bases. Germline V gene data show CDR1 as NSQYPW and CDR2 as LRSPGD (reference sequence). CDR3 size: 15 residues. CDR3 bases read: TGCACCTGCAGGCGGGGACAGGGCAGCCAAGAC. This codes for CTCRRGQGSQD. Given in full, the CDR3 is CTCRRGQGSQDTQYF. Full variable domain (remainder filled in from reference TRBV1 and TRBJ2-5): VTLLEQNPRWRLVPRGQAVNLRCILKNSQYPWMSWYQQDLQKQLQWLFTLRSPGDKEVKSLPGADYLATRVTDTELRLQVANMSQGRTLYCTCRRGQGSQDTQYFGPGTRLLVL.